These T cell receptor beta chains were read from a single sample in a study of long-term antiretroviral therapy in people with HIV. Assay used: immunoSEQ multiplex PCR; TCRdb lists only in-frame clones, some missing. Here the sample spans 20,000 to 25,000 clones, roughly 80% being singletons. Sequenced material: unsorted PBMCs, taken around 4 years after starting antiretroviral therapy. The receptors originated from a young man with HIV. The CDR3 runs from the conserved cysteine through the conserved F or W. A D gene is named only where the DNA matches it firmly. Clone size is shown for a subset of rows, as once, few, many or a class of expanded clone.

CASSVDRTNGELFF,TGTGCCAGCAGCGTAGATCGGACTAACGGGGAGCTGTTTTTT,TRBJ2-2,14,NA,NA,TRBV9
CASSYSIGDVRHGYTF,TGTGCCAGCAGTTACTCGATAGGGGACGTGAGGCATGGCTACACCTTC,TRBJ1-2,16,NA,NA,TRBV6-5
CASSGLGQPQHF,TGTGCCAGCAGTGGGTTGGGTCAGCCCCAGCATTTT,TRBJ1-5,12,NA,NA,TRBV6-1
CASSKENRAYGYTF,TGTGCCAGCAGCAAAGAAAACAGGGCCTATGGCTACACCTTC,TRBJ1-2,14,NA,NA,TRBV21-1
CASSLGGLRTEAFF,TGCGCCAGCAGCCTAGGGGGACTAAGGACTGAAGCTTTCTTT,TRBJ1-1,14,NA,NA,TRBV5-1
CASSYGPGFGELFF,TGTGCCAGCAGTTACGGCCCGGGATTCGGGGAGCTGTTTTTT,TRBJ2-2,14,NA,NA,TRBV6-5
CASSLGTQETQYF,TGCGCCAGCAGCTTGGGCACCCAAGAGACCCAGTACTTC,TRBJ2-5,13,NA,NA,TRBV5-1
CASLAWPGNGDTEAFF,TGTGCCAGCCTTGCCTGGCCGGGGAACGGAGACACTGAAGCTTTCTTT,TRBJ1-1,16,NA,NA,TRBV5-4
CASSLDSRLNQPQHF,TGCGCCAGCAGCTTGGATTCGCGGCTCAATCAGCCCCAGCATTTT,TRBJ1-5,15,NA,NA,TRBV5-1
CASSLVGTGTEAFF,TGTGCCAGCAGCCTTGTGGGGACAGGGACTGAAGCTTTCTTT,TRBJ1-1,14,TRBD1,NA,TRBV28
CASSIGTGGNSPLHF,TGTGCCAGCAGCATTGGCACAGGGGGAAATTCACCCCTCCACTTT,TRBJ1-6,15,TRBD1,NA,TRBV13
CASSLAQGRNSPLHF,TGTGCCAGCAGCTTAGCGCAGGGGCGTAATTCACCCCTCCACTTT,TRBJ1-6,15,NA,NA,TRBV7-9
CASSPPGGIQAFF,TGTGCCAGCAGCCCACCGGGAGGGATCCAGGCTTTCTTT,TRBJ1-1,13,NA,NA,TRBV7-9
CASDRDNQPQHF,TGTGCCTCGGACAGGGACAATCAGCCCCAGCATTTT,TRBJ1-5,12,TRBD1,NA,TRBV2
CASSEALQGVDEQFF,TGTGCCAGCAGTGAAGCGCTCCAGGGGGTGGATGAGCAGTTCTTC,TRBJ2-1,15,TRBD1,NA,TRBV6-1
CASSLAGDNYGYTF,TGTGCCAGCAGCTTGGCCGGGGATAACTATGGCTACACCTTC,TRBJ1-2,14,NA,NA,TRBV5-4
CASSVGSNYGYTF,TGTGCCAGCAGCGTAGGATCAAACTATGGCTACACCTTC,TRBJ1-2,13,NA,once,TRBV4-2
CASSVGEAGVNTEAFF,TGTGCCAGCAGCGTAGGCGAGGCGGGAGTTAACACTGAAGCTTTCTTT,TRBJ1-1,16,NA,NA,TRBV9
CASSFAGQDYGYTF,TGCGCCAGCAGCTTCGCCGGACAAGACTATGGCTACACCTTC,TRBJ1-2,14,NA,NA,TRBV5-1
CASSEVFGAETQYF,TGTGCCAGCAGCGAAGTTTTCGGGGCGGAGACCCAGTACTTC,TRBJ2-5,14,NA,NA,TRBV14
CAWRIRRLTEAFF,TGTGCCTGGAGAATCAGACGCCTCACTGAAGCTTTCTTT,TRBJ1-1,13,NA,NA,TRBV30
CASSSTSGPDNEQFF,TGTGCCAGCAGCTCGACTAGCGGGCCCGACAATGAGCAGTTCTTC,TRBJ2-1,15,TRBD2,few,TRBV7-3
CASSLARGDSPLHF,TGTGCCAGCAGCTTAGCCAGGGGTGATTCACCCCTCCACTTT,TRBJ1-6,14,NA,few,TRBV7-9
CASRNPLAGVPTAFRISNQPQHF,TGCGCCAGTCGAAACCCCCTAGCCGGTGTACCGACCGCCTTCCGGATTAGCAATCAGCCCCAGCATTTT,TRBJ1-5,23,NA,NA,TRBV5-1
CASSLAGGYTEAFF,TGTGCCAGTAGTCTCGCAGGGGGGTACACTGAAGCTTTCTTT,TRBJ1-1,14,TRBD1,NA,TRBV19
CASSLGGMGNQPQHF,TGCGCCAGCAGCTTGGGGGGGATGGGCAATCAGCCCCAGCATTTT,TRBJ1-5,15,NA,once,TRBV5-1
CASRLELAKNIQYF,TGTGCCAGCAGACTGGAGTTAGCCAAAAACATTCAGTACTTC,TRBJ2-4,14,NA,few,TRBV5-4
CASTPQALTGELFF,TGTGCCAGTACCCCACAAGCCCTCACCGGGGAGCTGTTTTTT,TRBJ2-2,14,NA,NA,TRBV19
CASMRRMNTGELFF,TGTGCCAGCATGCGCCGGATGAACACCGGGGAGCTGTTTTTT,TRBJ2-2,14,NA,NA,TRBV6-1
CSAREQETQYF,TGCAGTGCTAGAGAGCAAGAGACCCAGTACTTC,TRBJ2-5,11,NA,NA,TRBV20-1
CASSNRAQPQHF,TGTGCCAGCAGCAATAGGGCTCAGCCCCAGCATTTT,TRBJ1-5,12,NA,NA,TRBV7-2
CASRGRPFSGANVLTF,TGTGCCAGCCGGGGAAGACCCTTCTCTGGGGCCAACGTCCTGACTTTC,TRBJ2-6,16,NA,NA,TRBV11-3
CASSSGTMSSQPQHF,TGTGCCAGCAGTTCGGGCACCATGTCGTCTCAGCCCCAGCATTTT,TRBJ1-5,15,NA,NA,TRBV28